This is a list of T cell receptor beta chains from one sample in a study of breast tumors, draining lymph nodes, adjacent tissues. TCRdb redid the calling of the multiplex PCR reads with MiXCR, one entry per CDR3 protein. The sample records roughly 260,000 distinct CDR3 sequences, about 30% being singletons. Input material: axillary lymph node tissue. Receptor source: a female donor with breast cancer. Some clones in this sample may be carry-over from other donors' samples. CDR3s include the opening cysteine and the closing phenylalanine or tryptophan. The D gene is left open where the match is weak. Clone sizes are given selectively: once, few, many, or a class where the clone is expanded.

many,TRBJ2-2,TRBD1,TRBV12-3/TRBV12-4,TGTGCCAGCAGCCTAAGAACAGGGGTCGGTCCCGGGGAGCTGTTTTTT,CASSLRTGVGPGELFF
NA,TRBJ2-2,NA,TRBV6-1,TGTGCCAGCAGTCTAAAACCAAGTAGCGTCAACGCCGGGGAGCTGTTTTTT,CASSLKPSSVNAGELFF
many,TRBJ2-5,NA,TRBV7-7,TGTGCTAGCAGCTTAGAACCCCAAGAGACCCAGTACTTC,CASSLEPQETQYF
few,TRBJ2-1,TRBD2,TRBV4-1,TGCGCCAGCAGCCCCACTAGCGGGAGGGTCTCGGGGAACAATGAGCAGTTCTTC,CASSPTSGRVSGNNEQFF
NA,TRBJ2-1,TRBD2,TRBV24-1,TGTGCCACCAGTGAAACGGGACTAGCAGGGAACTACAATGAGCAGTTCTTC,CATSETGLAGNYNEQFF
many,TRBJ2-5,TRBD2,TRBV11-2,TGTGCCAGCAGCTTCTCTACTAGCGGGAAGGGGACCCAGTACTTC,CASSFSTSGKGTQYF
once,TRBJ1-5,TRBD1,TRBV19,TGTGCCAGTAGAGCAGGGGGCTACGAGCATTTT,CASRAGGYEHF
many,TRBJ2-1,TRBD2,TRBV14,TGTGCCAGCAGCCAAGCCCTAGCGGGAGGGCGGCAGTTCTTC,CASSQALAGGRQFF
few,TRBJ2-7,NA,TRBV19,TGTGCCAGTAGTATAGGGGGGGGCGACGAGCAGTACTTC,CASSIGGGDEQYF
many,TRBJ2-1,NA,TRBV12-3/TRBV12-4,TGTGCCAGCCAATTACGGCCTGATGAGCAGTTCTTC,CASQLRPDEQFF
NA,TRBJ2-7,TRBD2,TRBV9,TGTGCCAGCAGCCCCCTAGCGGGAGGGAGAGAGCAGTCCTTC,CASSPLAGGREQSF
many,TRBJ1-2,NA,TRBV7-9,TGTGCCAGCAGCTCGCCTCGGACGGTCTATGGCTACACCTTC,CASSSPRTVYGYTF
NA,TRBJ2-1,TRBD2,TRBV29-1,TGCAGCAGCTTGCTAGCGGGGTACAATGAGCAGTTCTTC,CSSLLAGYNEQFF
many,TRBJ2-3,NA,TRBV24-1,TGTGCCACCAGTGATTTGCTGCAGGCGCAGTATTTT,CATSDLLQAQYF
NA,TRBJ2-5,NA,TRBV24-1,TGTGCCACCAGTGGTCCGGTGGAGGCCCAGTACTTC,CATSGPVEAQYF
many,TRBJ1-4,NA,TRBV2,TGTGCCAGCAGTGAAGATCATGCAGGGGCTGGTGAAAAACTGTTTTTT,CASSEDHAGAGEKLFF
few,TRBJ2-1,NA,TRBV11-3,TGTGTCAGCAGCTTAACCAGGGACAATGAGCAGTTCTTC,CVSSLTRDNEQFF
many,TRBJ2-1,TRBD2,TRBV14,TGTGCCAGCAGCCAAGTAGTGTTGGGTAGCGGGAGAGGCGAGCAGTTCTTC,CASSQVVLGSGRGEQFF
many,TRBJ2-7,TRBD1,TRBV10-3,TGTGCCATCAGTGAAAATTCAGGGGGAGAGTCGGACGAGCAGTACTTC,CAISENSGGESDEQYF
NA,TRBJ2-3,TRBD2,TRBV29-1,TGCAGCGTTGAGGAAACTAGCGGGAGGACAGATGCGCAGTATTTT,CSVEETSGRTDAQYF
many,TRBJ2-7,NA,TRBV20-1,TGCAGTGCTAGTGGTCAGGCCTCCGAGCAGTACTTC,CSASGQASEQYF
NA,TRBJ2-5,TRBD1,TRBV19,TGTGCCAGTGGGGACAGGGGGAGGACAGATACGCAGTACTTC,CASGDRGRTDTQYF
many,TRBJ2-7,NA,TRBV6-5,TGTGCCAGCAGTTGGGGGGCAGGGAAGGCCTACGAGCAGTACTTC,CASSWGAGKAYEQYF
many,TRBJ2-7,NA,TRBV7-9,TGTGCCAGCAGCTTCACCGACGAGCAGTACTTC,CASSFTDEQYF
many,TRBJ2-3,TRBD2,TRBV9,TGTGCCAGCTCTTCGGGAGGCCGGGATACGCAGTATTTT,CASSSGGRDTQYF
few,TRBJ2-1,NA,TRBV27,TGTGCCAGCAGTTCGGTGGGGAAAAAGGGGCACAATGAGCAGTTCTTC,CASSSVGKKGHNEQFF
many,TRBJ1-5,NA,TRBV12-3/TRBV12-4,TGTGCCAGCTCGAAGGACTCGAGCAATCAGCCCCAGCATTTT,CASSKDSSNQPQHF
many,TRBJ2-1,NA,TRBV24-1,TGTGCCACCAGTGACACGAGGGTGTTGAATGAGCAGTTCTTC,CATSDTRVLNEQFF
many,TRBJ2-1,NA,TRBV7-8,TGTGCCAGCAGCCCCCTGGCGGGACATATCGTCGCCTACAATGAGCAGTTCTTC,CASSPLAGHIVAYNEQFF
many,TRBJ1-3,NA,TRBV19,TGTGCCAGTAGTTTTCGCTTGCAGGGATCTGGAAACACCATATATTTT,CASSFRLQGSGNTIYF
many,TRBJ1-5,NA,TRBV10-2,TGCGCCAGCAGGGGAAATAGCAATCAGCCCCAGCATTTT,CASRGNSNQPQHF